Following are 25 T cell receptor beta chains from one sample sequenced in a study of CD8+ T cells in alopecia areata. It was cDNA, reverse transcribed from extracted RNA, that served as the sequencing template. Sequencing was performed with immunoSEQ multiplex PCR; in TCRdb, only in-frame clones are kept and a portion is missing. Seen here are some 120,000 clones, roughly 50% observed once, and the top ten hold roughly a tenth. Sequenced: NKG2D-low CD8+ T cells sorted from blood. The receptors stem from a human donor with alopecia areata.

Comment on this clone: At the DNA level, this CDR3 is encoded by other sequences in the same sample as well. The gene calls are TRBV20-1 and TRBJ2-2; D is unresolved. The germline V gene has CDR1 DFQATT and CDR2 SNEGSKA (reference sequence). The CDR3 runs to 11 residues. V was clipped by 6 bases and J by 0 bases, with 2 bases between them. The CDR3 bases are TGCAGTGCCCCGAACACCGGGGAGCTGTTTTTT. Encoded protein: CSAPNTGELFF.

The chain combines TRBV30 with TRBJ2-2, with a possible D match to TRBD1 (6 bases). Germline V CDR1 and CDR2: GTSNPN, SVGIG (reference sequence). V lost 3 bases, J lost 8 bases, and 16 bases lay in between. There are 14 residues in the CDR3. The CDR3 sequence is CAWRDTGLGGELFF. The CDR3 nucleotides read TGTGCCTGGAGAGACACAGGGTTGGGGGGGGAGCTGTTTTTT.

CDR3 DNA: TGTGCCAGCAGCTTGGGAGGGGCTACGCAGTATTTT. Protein sequence: CASSLGGATQYF. The chain recombines TRBV5-4 with TRBJ2-3; D could derive from TRBD1 or TRBD2 (5 bases each). Germline V gene sequence: CDR1 SGHNT, CDR2 YYREEE (reference sequence). This CDR3 has 12 residues. Between the trimmed V and J ends, which lost 0 bases and 8 bases, there was a span of 7 bases. Together with reference TRBV5-4 and TRBJ2-3, the CDR3 gives the full variable domain: ETGVTQSPTHLIKTRGQQVTLRCSSQSGHNTVSWYQQALGQGPQFIFQYYREEENGRGNFPPRFSGLQFPNYSSELNVNALELDDSALYLCASSLGGATQYFGPGTRLTVL.

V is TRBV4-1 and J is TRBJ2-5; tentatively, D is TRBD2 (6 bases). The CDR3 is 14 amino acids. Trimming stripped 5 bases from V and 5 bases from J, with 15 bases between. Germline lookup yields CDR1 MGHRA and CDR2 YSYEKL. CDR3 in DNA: TGCGCCAGCAGCACACACACGGCGGGGGAGACCCAGTACTTC. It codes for CASSTHTAGETQYF.

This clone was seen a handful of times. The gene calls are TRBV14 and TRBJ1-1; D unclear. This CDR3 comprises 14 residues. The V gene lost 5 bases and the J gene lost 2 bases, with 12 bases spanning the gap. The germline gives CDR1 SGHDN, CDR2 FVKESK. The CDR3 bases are TGTGCCAGCAGCTCGGGCTTCCCCAACACTGAAGCTTTCTTT. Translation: CASSSGFPNTEAFF.

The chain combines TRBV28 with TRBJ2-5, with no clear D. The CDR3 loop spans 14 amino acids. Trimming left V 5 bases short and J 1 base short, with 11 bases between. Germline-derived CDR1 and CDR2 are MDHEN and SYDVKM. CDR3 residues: CASSSVVGQETQYF. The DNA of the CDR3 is TGTGCCAGCAGTAGTGTAGTGGGCCAAGAGACCCAGTACTTC.

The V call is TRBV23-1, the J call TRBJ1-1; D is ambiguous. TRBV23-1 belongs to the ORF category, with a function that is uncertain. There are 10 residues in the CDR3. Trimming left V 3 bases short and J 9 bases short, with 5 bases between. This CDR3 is CASSHQKAFF. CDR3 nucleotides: TGCGCCAGCAGTCACCAGAAAGCTTTCTTT.

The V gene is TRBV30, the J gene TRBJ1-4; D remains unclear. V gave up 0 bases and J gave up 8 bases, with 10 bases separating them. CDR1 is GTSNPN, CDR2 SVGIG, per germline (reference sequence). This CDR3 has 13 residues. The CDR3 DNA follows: TGTGCCTGGAGTGTACGGGGAGACGAAAAACTGTTTTTT. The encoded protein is CAWSVRGDEKLFF.

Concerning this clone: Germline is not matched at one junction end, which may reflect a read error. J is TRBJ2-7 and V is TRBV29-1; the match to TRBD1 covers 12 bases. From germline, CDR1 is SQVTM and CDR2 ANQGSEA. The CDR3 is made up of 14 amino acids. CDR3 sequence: CSVSTGQGAYEQHF. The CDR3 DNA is TGCAGCGTATCGACGGGACAGGGGGCTTACGAGCAGCACTTC.

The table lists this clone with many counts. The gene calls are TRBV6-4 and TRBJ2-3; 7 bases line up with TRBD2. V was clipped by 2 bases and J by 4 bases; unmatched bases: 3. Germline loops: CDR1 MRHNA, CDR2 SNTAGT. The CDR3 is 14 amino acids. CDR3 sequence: CASSDGRESDTQYF. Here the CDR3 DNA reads TGTGCCAGCAGTGACGGGCGGGAGTCAGATACGCAGTATTTT.

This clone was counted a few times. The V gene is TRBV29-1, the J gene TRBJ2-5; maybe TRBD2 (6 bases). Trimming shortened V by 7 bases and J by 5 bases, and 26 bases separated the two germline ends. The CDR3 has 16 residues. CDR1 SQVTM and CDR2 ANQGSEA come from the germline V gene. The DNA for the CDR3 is TGCAGCGCCGAAGGTATTAGCGGCCCCGGGGTGGAGACCCAGTACTTC. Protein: CSAEGISGPGVETQYF.

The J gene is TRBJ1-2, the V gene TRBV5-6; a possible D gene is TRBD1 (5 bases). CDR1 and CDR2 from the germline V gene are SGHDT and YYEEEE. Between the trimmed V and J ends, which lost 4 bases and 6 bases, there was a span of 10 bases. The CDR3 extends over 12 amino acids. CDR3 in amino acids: CASSLGLNGYTF. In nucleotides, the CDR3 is TGTGCCAGCAGCCTGGGACTCAATGGCTACACCTTC.

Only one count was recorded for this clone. Here the CDR3 DNA reads TGCAGTGCTAGAGCAAGGGATGAGCAGTTCTTC. As protein: CSARARDEQFF. The chain couples TRBV20-1 to TRBJ2-1; no clear D. With 1 base removed from V and 8 bases from J, the gap between germline ends came to 6 bases. This CDR3 is built from 11 residues. CDR1 is DFQATT, CDR2 SNEGSKA, per germline (reference sequence).

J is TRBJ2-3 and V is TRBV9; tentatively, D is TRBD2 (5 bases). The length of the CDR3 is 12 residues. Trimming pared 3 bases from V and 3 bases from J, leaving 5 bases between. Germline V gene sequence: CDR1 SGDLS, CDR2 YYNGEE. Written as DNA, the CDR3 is TGTGCCAGCAGCGGACTAACAGATACGCAGTATTTT. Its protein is CASSGLTDTQYF.

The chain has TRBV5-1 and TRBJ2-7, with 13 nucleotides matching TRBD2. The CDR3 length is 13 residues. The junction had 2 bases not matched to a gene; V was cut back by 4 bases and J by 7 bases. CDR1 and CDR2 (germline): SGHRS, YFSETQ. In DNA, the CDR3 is TGCGCCAGCAGCCTGGGACTAGCGGGAGAGCAGTACTTC. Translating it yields CASSLGLAGEQYF. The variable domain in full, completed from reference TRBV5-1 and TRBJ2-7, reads KAGVTQTPRYLIKTRGQQVTLSCSPISGHRSVSWYQQTPGQGLQFLFEYFSETQRNKGNFPGRFSGRQFSNSRSEMNVSTLELGDSALYLCASSLGLAGEQYFGPGTRLTVT.

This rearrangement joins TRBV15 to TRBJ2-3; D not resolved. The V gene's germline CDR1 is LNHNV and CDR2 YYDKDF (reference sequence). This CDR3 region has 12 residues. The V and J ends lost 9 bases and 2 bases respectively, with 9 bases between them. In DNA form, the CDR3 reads TGTGCCACAGGACGGCTCACAGATACGCAGTATTTT. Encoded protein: CATGRLTDTQYF. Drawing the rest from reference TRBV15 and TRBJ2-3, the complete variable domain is DAMVIQNPRYQVTQFGKPVTLSCSQTLNHNVMYWYQQKSSQAPKLLFHYYDKDFNNEADTPDNFQSRRPNTSFCFLDIRSPGLGDTAMYLCATGRLTDTQYFGPGTRLTVL.

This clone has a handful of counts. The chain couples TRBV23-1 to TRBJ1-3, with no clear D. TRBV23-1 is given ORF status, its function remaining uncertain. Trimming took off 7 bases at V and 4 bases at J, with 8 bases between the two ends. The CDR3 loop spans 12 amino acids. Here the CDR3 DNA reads TGCGCCAGCAACTCATGCGGAAACACCATATATTTT. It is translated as CASNSCGNTIYF.

The CDR3 protein is CASSEGGAQYF. The CDR3 DNA follows: TGTGCCAGCAGCGAGGGAGGGGCCCAGTACTTC. J is TRBJ2-5 and V is TRBV9; 7 nucleotides match TRBD2. This CDR3 spans 11 amino acids. CDR1 and CDR2 from the germline V gene are SGDLS and YYNGEE. V shed 3 bases and J 9 bases; nucleotides not matched to a gene: 2.

The DNA for the CDR3 is TGCAGCGCCCAGACAGGGGGGAGCTCCTACGAGCAGTACTTC. It encodes CSAQTGGSSYEQYF. V is TRBV29-1 and J is TRBJ2-7; 9 nucleotides align to TRBD1. The CDR3 spans 14 residues. Germline CDR1 reads SQVTM; CDR2 reads ANQGSEA. The junction had 7 bases not matched to a gene; V was cut back by 7 bases and J by 0 bases.

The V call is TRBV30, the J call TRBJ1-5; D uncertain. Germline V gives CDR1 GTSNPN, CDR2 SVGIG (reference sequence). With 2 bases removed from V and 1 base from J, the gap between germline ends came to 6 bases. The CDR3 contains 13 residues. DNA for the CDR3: TGTGCCTGGAGTATGCAGAGCAATCAGCCCCAGCATTTT. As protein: CAWSMQSNQPQHF.

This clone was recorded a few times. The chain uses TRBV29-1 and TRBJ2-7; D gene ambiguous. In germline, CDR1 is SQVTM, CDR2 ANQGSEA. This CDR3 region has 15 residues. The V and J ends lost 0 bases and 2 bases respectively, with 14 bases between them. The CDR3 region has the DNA TGCAGCGTTGAAGATCTTCGCGCCCGTGCCTACGAGCAGTACTTC. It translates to CSVEDLRARAYEQYF.

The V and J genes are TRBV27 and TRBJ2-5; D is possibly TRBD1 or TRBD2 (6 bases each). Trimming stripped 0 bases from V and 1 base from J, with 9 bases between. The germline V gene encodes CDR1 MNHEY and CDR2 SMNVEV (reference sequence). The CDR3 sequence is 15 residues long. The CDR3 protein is CASSLSWGAQETQYF. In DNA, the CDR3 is TGTGCCAGCAGTTTATCCTGGGGGGCCCAAGAGACCCAGTACTTC.

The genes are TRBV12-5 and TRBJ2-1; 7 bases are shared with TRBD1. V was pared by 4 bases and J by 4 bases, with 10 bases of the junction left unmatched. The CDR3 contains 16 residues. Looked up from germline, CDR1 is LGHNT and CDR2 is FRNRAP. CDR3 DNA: TGTGCTAGTGGTTCGGATAGGGACAGTAGTTACAATGAGCAGTTCTTC. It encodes CASGSDRDSSYNEQFF.

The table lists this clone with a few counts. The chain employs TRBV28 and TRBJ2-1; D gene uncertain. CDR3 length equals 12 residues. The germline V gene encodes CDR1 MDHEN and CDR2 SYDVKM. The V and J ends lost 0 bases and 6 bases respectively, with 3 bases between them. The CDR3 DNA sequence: TGTGCCAGCAGTTTATGGGGCAATGAGCAGTTCTTC. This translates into CASSLWGNEQFF.

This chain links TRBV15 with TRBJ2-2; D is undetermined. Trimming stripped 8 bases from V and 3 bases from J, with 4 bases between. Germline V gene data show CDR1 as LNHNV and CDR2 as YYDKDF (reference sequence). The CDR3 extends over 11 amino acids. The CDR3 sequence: CATEDTGELFF. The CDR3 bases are TGTGCCACCGAGGACACCGGGGAGCTGTTTTTT.